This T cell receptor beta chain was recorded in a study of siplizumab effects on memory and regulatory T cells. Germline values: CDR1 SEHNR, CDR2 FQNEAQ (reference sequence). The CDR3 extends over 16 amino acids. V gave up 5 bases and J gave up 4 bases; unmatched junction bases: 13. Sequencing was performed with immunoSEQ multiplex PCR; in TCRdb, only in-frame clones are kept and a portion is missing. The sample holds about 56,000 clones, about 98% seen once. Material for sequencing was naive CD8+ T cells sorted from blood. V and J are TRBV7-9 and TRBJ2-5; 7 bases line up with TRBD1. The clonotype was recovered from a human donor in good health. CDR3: CASSTTTGSSAETQYF. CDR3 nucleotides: TGTGCCAGCAGCACAACGACAGGGTCGAGTGCAGAGACCCAGTACTTC.